The TCR beta chain under discussion was sequenced for a study of T cell responses to AZD1222 COVID-19 vaccine. Study conclusions and caveats: White British ancestry dominated among donors, who included more females, and clonal diversity was possibly underestimated.

Sequencing was performed with immunoSEQ multiplex PCR; in TCRdb, only in-frame clones are kept and a portion is missing. The data show 130,000 or so clones, 90% to 95% seen once. Remarks on this clone: What it binds is not known.

The germline V gene has CDR1 SGHVS and CDR2 FQNEAQ. This CDR3 comprises 15 residues. Trimming removed 5 bases from V and 2 bases from J; junction bases left unmatched: 9. Sequences were derived from peripheral blood, sampled on day 0 of AZD1222 vaccination. The sequence was collected from an adult in good health. The V and J genes are TRBV7-8 and TRBJ2-7, with 7 bases lining up with TRBD2. The chain's CDR3 is CASSREAGATYEQYF. CDR3 sequence (DNA): TGTGCCAGCAGCCGAGAGGCGGGAGCTACCTACGAGCAGTACTTC.